The 27 T cell receptor beta chains given below trace back to one sample, sequenced in a study of Ad26.COV2.S vaccination and SARS-CoV-2 variants. The treatment: 19 received Ad26.COV2.S at low or high dose, single or two shots; roughly five received placebo; per-sample allocation not given. Samples analyzed were those drawn on day 63 after the first vaccine or placebo injection. Method: immunoSEQ multiplex PCR; TCRdb's copy keeps in-frame clones and lacks some. Of over 450,000 clones detected, nearly 90% appear once; the ten largest clones hold about 1.7%. This material consisted of peripheral blood, taken in a trial of Ad26.COV2.S vaccine versus placebo. The receptors were sampled from a person aged 18-65 years who received the Ad26.COV2.S COVID-19 vaccine or a placebo.

The chain recombines TRBV5-1 with TRBJ1-4; D not certain. CDR1 is SGHRS, CDR2 YFSETQ, per germline. Trimming took 4 bases from V and 8 from J, leaving 18 bases between them. The CDR3 runs 15 residues. CDR3 nucleotide sequence: TGCGCCAGCAGCCCCCTAGAGGACTGGAAGGAAAAACTGTTTTTT. Translation: CASSPLEDWKEKLFF.

V gene TRBV27 combines with J gene TRBJ1-1; no clear D gene. The CDR3 covers 15 residues. The germline V and J ends were trimmed by 6 bases and 1 base, with 15 bases remaining between them. CDR1 is MNHEY and CDR2 is SMNVEV in the germline V gene (reference sequence). This CDR3 is CASRSYKVSNTEAFF. Here the CDR3 DNA reads TGTGCCAGCAGGTCATATAAGGTGTCGAACACTGAAGCTTTCTTT.

The chain combines TRBV5-1 with TRBJ2-5, with 8 bases matching TRBD1. After removal of 4 bases from V and 4 bases from J, the junction contained 9 bases not matched to a gene. Germline V gives CDR1 SGHRS, CDR2 YFSETQ. The CDR3 has 15 residues. This chain's CDR3 is CASSRDGTGGETQYF. CDR3 sequence (DNA): TGCGCCAGCAGCCGGGACGGGACAGGCGGAGAGACCCAGTACTTC.

V usage is TRBV2 and J usage is TRBJ2-7; a weak D match, TRBD2 (7 bases). CDR1 and CDR2 from the germline V gene are SNHLY and FYNNEI. Deletions cut 4 bases from V and 13 bases from J, with 17 bases between. The CDR3 sequence is 12 residues long. The CDR3 protein is CASSVSGGRTYF. The CDR3 DNA is TGTGCCAGCAGTGTATCCGGGGGGCGTACCTACTTC.

The table lists this clone with a count of one. The genes are TRBV20-1 and TRBJ2-7; the D is unclear. This CDR3 region has 11 residues. Germline CDR1 DFQATT, CDR2 SNEGSKA (reference sequence). Trimming removed 4 bases at V and 3 bases at J, with 7 bases between. CDR3 in amino acids: CSANGYYEQYF. The DNA of the CDR3 is TGCAGTGCTAACGGGTACTACGAGCAGTACTTC.

In this sample, this clone turned up once. This sequence joins TRBV6-5 and TRBJ2-3; tentative D call: TRBD2 (5 bases). V lost 6 bases to trimming and J lost 1 base, with 14 bases between them. Germline CDR1 reads MNHEY; CDR2 reads SVGAGI. The CDR3 runs to 15 residues. CDR3 coding DNA: TGTGCCAGCAGCACCGATTTTAGCGGCACAGATACGCAGTATTTT. This sequence encodes CASSTDFSGTDTQYF.

The chain couples TRBV7-2 to TRBJ2-7, with 8 bases fitting TRBD2. With V trimmed by 1 base and J by 5 bases, 13 bases remained unmatched. CDR1 SGHTA and CDR2 FQGNSA come from the germline V gene. This CDR3 region has 17 residues. In nucleotides, the CDR3 is TGTGCCAGCAGCTTAGACCGGATCGGCGGGAGGCTCCACGAGCAGTACTTC. It is translated as CASSLDRIGGRLHEQYF.

The J gene is TRBJ2-5, the V gene TRBV4-2; a possible D gene is TRBD1 (7 bases). CDR3 length equals 15 residues. Trimming took off 1 base at V and 2 bases at J, with 11 bases between the two ends. From germline, CDR1 is LGHNA and CDR2 YNFKEQ. The CDR3 coding sequence is TGTGCCAGCAGCCAAGGCGGGACAGCACAAGAGACCCAGTACTTC. Its translation is CASSQGGTAQETQYF.

This clone was seen more than once but under ten times. The chain recombines TRBV9 with TRBJ1-2; TRBD1 matches 12 bases. After removal of 4 bases from V and 5 bases from J, the junction contained 3 bases not matched to a gene. Germline V CDR1 and CDR2: SGDLS, YYNGEE. The length of the CDR3 is 14 residues. Here the CDR3 reads CASSTGQGAYGYTF. As DNA, the CDR3 is TGTGCCAGCAGCACGGGACAGGGGGCTTATGGCTACACCTTC.

The chain has TRBV6-5 and TRBJ1-2; maybe TRBD1 (5 bases). The CDR3 runs to 12 residues. Germline V lookup: CDR1 MNHEY, CDR2 SVGAGI. The ends were cut back, 8 bases at V and 4 bases at J, with 11 bases in the middle. The chain's CDR3 is CASGRGIYGYTF. In DNA, the CDR3 is TGTGCCAGCGGGAGGGGAATCTATGGCTACACCTTC.

V is TRBV6-2 or TRBV6-3 and J is TRBJ1-4, with a tentative D call TRBD1 (5 bases). Trimming left V 0 bases short and J 3 bases short, with 14 bases between. The CDR3 loop spans 17 amino acids. Germline loops: CDR1 MNHEY, CDR2 SVGEGT. The DNA of the CDR3 is TGTGCCAGCAGTTACTCGCAGGGCCGGATCGCTAATGAAAAACTGTTTTTT. This encodes CASSYSQGRIANEKLFF.

The chain has TRBV11-2 and TRBJ2-7; possible D gene TRBD1, 6 bases. Trimming removed 1 base at V and 0 bases at J, with 7 bases between. Germline V gene lookup returns CDR1 SGHAT and CDR2 FQNNGV. CDR3 size: 14 residues. CDR3 in DNA: TGTGCCAGCAGCTTAGGGGGGCCCTCCTACGAGCAGTACTTC. This codes for CASSLGGPSYEQYF.

This clone occurred a few times. The rearrangement uses TRBV28 and TRBJ2-1; D ambiguous. Germline V gene data show CDR1 as MDHEN and CDR2 as SYDVKM. This CDR3 comprises 11 residues. V was cut by 6 bases and J by 9 bases, with 9 bases left in between. CDR3 nucleotide sequence: TGTGCCAGCAGCCTTAGAGGTGAGCAGTTCTTC. Protein sequence: CASSLRGEQFF.

DNA of the CDR3: TGTGCCAGCAGCCAGTTTATGGGGGCTGGTAATTCACCCCTCCACTTT. It is translated as CASSQFMGAGNSPLHF. The chain is built from TRBV28 and TRBJ1-6, with D perhaps TRBD1 (6 bases). The V gene's germline CDR1 is MDHEN and CDR2 SYDVKM. V lost 6 bases and J lost 6, with 18 bases in between. This CDR3 region has 16 residues.

The chain recombines TRBV7-9 with TRBJ2-3; 7 bases are shared with TRBD2. Germline assignment: CDR1 SEHNR and CDR2 FQNEAQ (reference sequence). V trimming: 5 bases; J trimming: 6 bases; junction bases outside the gene matches: 11. The CDR3 consists of 15 residues. CDR3: CASSRLADVRDTQYF. CDR3 nucleotides: TGTGCCAGCAGCCGGCTAGCGGACGTTCGCGATACGCAGTATTTT.

This clone has just one count. The rearrangement links TRBV2 to TRBJ1-3; D perhaps matches TRBD1 (6 bases). CDR3 length equals 14 residues. Germline V gene data show CDR1 as SNHLY and CDR2 as FYNNEI. Deletions cut 5 bases from V and 4 bases from J, with 12 bases between. This CDR3 reads CASSQTGPGNTIYF. For the CDR3, the DNA is TGTGCCAGCAGTCAGACAGGTCCCGGAAACACCATATATTTT.

The chain is built from TRBV28 and TRBJ2-7, with no clear D. V lost 6 bases, J lost 0 bases, and 18 bases lay in between. From germline, CDR1 is MDHEN and CDR2 SYDVKM. This CDR3 is built from 16 residues. CDR3 nucleotides: TGTGCCAGCAGCGAAAAACCTCCCACCTTCTCCTACGAGCAGTACTTC. Its translation is CASSEKPPTFSYEQYF. The full variable domain, its missing parts supplied by reference TRBV28 and TRBJ2-7, is DVKVTQSSRYLVKRTGEKVFLECVQDMDHENMFWYRQDPGLGLRLIYFSYDVKMKEKGDIPEGYSVSREKKERFSLILESASTNQTSMYLCASSEKPPTFSYEQYFGPGTRLTVT.

The chain recombines TRBV3-1 (or the pseudogene TRBV3-2) with TRBJ1-2, with no clear D. Germline V gene lookup returns CDR1 LGHDT and CDR2 YNNKEL (reference sequence). The CDR3 is 15 residues long. With 2 bases removed from V and 4 bases from J, the gap between germline ends came to 14 bases. Here the CDR3 reads CASSQYPGLPYGYTF. In DNA form, the CDR3 reads TGTGCCAGCAGCCAATATCCGGGCCTACCCTATGGCTACACCTTC.

The J gene is TRBJ2-7, the V gene TRBV11-2; 9 nucleotides align to TRBD2. Germline V gene data show CDR1 as SGHAT and CDR2 as FQNNGV. Trimming cost V 6 bases and J 5 bases; bases outside gene matches: 14. The CDR3 loop spans 16 amino acids. The CDR3: CASSWGLWLAGNEQYF. Here the CDR3 DNA reads TGTGCCAGCAGTTGGGGCCTTTGGCTAGCGGGAAACGAGCAGTACTTC.

The chain employs TRBV18 and TRBJ2-6, with 10 nucleotides matching TRBD2. J was trimmed by 0 bases and V by 6 bases; bases with no gene match: 14. The CDR3 is 20 residues long. Germline assignment: CDR1 KGHSH and CDR2 LQKENI. The CDR3 sequence is CASSLIIAGGRSSGANVLTF. In nucleotides, the CDR3 is TGTGCCAGCTCGCTGATAATAGCGGGGGGCCGGTCCTCTGGGGCCAACGTCCTGACTTTC. Combining the CDR3 with reference TRBV18 and TRBJ2-6 gives the whole variable domain NAGVMQNPRHLVRRRGQEARLRCSPMKGHSHVYWYRQLPEEGLKFMVYLQKENIIDESGMPKERFSAEFPKEGPSILRIQQVVRGDSAAYFCASSLIIAGGRSSGANVLTFGAGSRLTVL.

V gene TRBV2 combines with J gene TRBJ1-3; D not certain. Germline V lookup: CDR1 SNHLY, CDR2 FYNNEI. V was cut by 6 bases and J by 2 bases, with 14 bases left in between. This CDR3 region has 15 residues. As DNA, the CDR3 is TGTGCCAGCAGGGGGTTGGGGTTACCTGGAAACACCATATATTTT. Translating it yields CASRGLGLPGNTIYF.

This clone has a handful of counts. The CDR3 DNA follows: TGTGCCAGCAGCTTGGGGACAGGGGTCTACACCGGGGAGCTGTTTTTT. Translation: CASSLGTGVYTGELFF. The chain uses TRBV5-5 and TRBJ2-2; 9 bases map to TRBD1. Germline trimming cut 0 bases from V and 3 bases from J; bases unmatched to any gene: 3. Germline values: CDR1 SGHKS, CDR2 YYEKEE (reference sequence). The CDR3 consists of 16 residues. The full variable domain, completed using reference TRBV5-5 and TRBJ2-2, is DAGVTQSPTHLIKTRGQQVTLRCSPISGHKSVSWYQQVLGQGPQFIFQYYEKEERGRGNFPDRFSARQFPNYSSELNVNALLLGDSALYLCASSLGTGVYTGELFFGEGSRLTVL.

In this sample, this clone turned up a few times. The rearrangement links TRBV29-1 to TRBJ2-7; D may be TRBD2 (5 bases). Germline CDR1 is SQVTM and CDR2 is ANQGSEA. V shed 6 bases and J shed 3 bases, with 9 bases lying between them. CDR3 length: 11 amino acids. The CDR3 DNA sequence: TGCAGCGTAGCGGACGGCTACGAGCAGTACTTC. Translation: CSVADGYEQYF.

V and J are TRBV7-2 and TRBJ2-1; D call uncertain. Per the germline V gene, CDR1 is SGHTA and CDR2 is FQGNSA. The CDR3 consists of 13 residues. V dropped 0 bases and J dropped 9 bases, with 9 bases sitting between them. CDR3 nucleotide sequence: TGTGCCAGCAGCTTAGCTTTCGGGTTTGAGCAGTTCTTC. It codes for CASSLAFGFEQFF. The whole variable domain, filled in from reference TRBV7-2 and TRBJ2-1, reads GAGVSQSPSNKVTEKGKDVELRCDPISGHTALYWYRQSLGQGLEFLIYFQGNSAPDKSGLPSDRFSAERTGGSVSTLTIQRTQQEDSAVYLCASSLAFGFEQFFGPGTRLTVL.

The table lists this clone with a few counts. This chain joins TRBV6-2 or TRBV6-3 and TRBJ2-7; D perhaps matches TRBD1 (6 bases). This CDR3 comprises 12 residues. V gave up 2 bases and J gave up 4 bases, with 6 bases separating them. CDR1 and CDR2 from the germline V gene are MNHEY and SVGEGT. The CDR3 coding sequence is TGTGCCAGCAGTTACACAGGGTACGAGCAGTACTTC. It codes for CASSYTGYEQYF.

This CDR3 is CASSLSDYEQYF. The CDR3 coding sequence is TGTGCCAGCAGTTTATCGGACTACGAGCAGTACTTC. V and J are TRBV12-3 or TRBV12-4 and TRBJ2-7; D is undetermined. Between the trimmed V and J ends, which lost 2 bases and 3 bases, there was a span of 5 bases. The CDR3 covers 12 residues.

The chain joins TRBV5-1 to TRBJ2-5; TRBD2 agrees at 7 bases. Germline CDR1 SGHRS, CDR2 YFSETQ. The CDR3 extends over 15 amino acids. J gave up 5 bases and V 3 bases, and 10 bases lay outside the gene matches. The CDR3 DNA sequence: TGCGCCAGCAGCTCTCCTAGCGGAGGGGCGGAGACCCAGTACTTC. Its translation is CASSSPSGGAETQYF.